This passage covers 3 T cell receptor beta chains from one sample sequenced in a study of Graves' ophthalmopathy and Graves' hyperthyroidism (dated by TCRdb to 2017 to 2018). The listed sequencing device is Illumina HiSeq 2000. For repertoire sequencing, the TCR beta CDR3 regions were amplified from RNA transcripts. The first round was an RT-PCR using HTBI primers with the Qiagen OneStep RT-PCR kit, and this first round was followed by a second-round multiplex PCR, then size selection and purification. Starting from the raw public reads, TCRdb applied fastp trimming at Q25, assembled clones with MiXCR and retained in-frame beta chains. Records with the same CDR3 protein are collapsed into one entry carrying the most frequent genes and DNA. Counted in this sample were about 210,000 distinct CDR3 sequences; under 30% of them appeared once. Jointly, the top ten make up approximately 8.6% of the sample.

The sequencing input was peripheral blood. These receptors all stem from a man aged 50 or older with Graves' ophthalmopathy. Donor details come from another sample of the same person, matched by shared clones.

There are many counts of this clonotype. The chain links TRBV30 to TRBJ2-2, with 7 bases matching TRBD1. From germline, CDR1 is GTSNPN and CDR2 SVGIG (reference sequence). The CDR3 has 13 amino acids. V trimming: 3 bases; J trimming: 6 bases; junction bases outside the gene matches: 4. The CDR3 spells CAWRNTGAGELFF. CDR3 in DNA: TGTGCCTGGAGGAATACAGGGGCCGGGGAGCTGTTTTTT.

This clonotype came up many times. CDR3: CASSQVPGPNSPLHF. CDR3 nucleotide sequence: TGCGCCAGCAGCCAAGTTCCAGGGCCGAATTCACCCCTCCACTTT. The V and J genes are TRBV4-3 and TRBJ1-6, with D possibly matching TRBD1 (5 bases). V was shortened by 1 base and J by 7 bases, with 11 bases between the two germline ends. CDR3 length: 15 residues. The germline V gene encodes CDR1 LGHNA and CDR2 YSLEER.

This clonotype was picked up many times. The chain combines TRBV14 with TRBJ2-4, with D unresolved. V lost 0 bases to trimming and J lost 9 bases, with 6 bases between them. The CDR3 consists of 12 residues. The germline V gene encodes CDR1 SGHDN and CDR2 FVKESK. CDR3 bases: TGTGCCAGCAGCCAAGAGGCGAGCATTCAGTACTTC. Its protein product is CASSQEASIQYF.